This T cell receptor beta chain was profiled in a study of long-term antiretroviral therapy in people with HIV (dated by TCRdb to the early 2020s). Regarding the research as a whole: The earliest samples were collected roughly a decade before the 2015 WHO recommendation for immediate ART, at a time when ART was usually postponed until CD4 counts fell. This retrospective serial study examined whether starting ART and sustained HIV suppression were associated with changes in the composition and diversity of the TRB repertoire in peripheral blood. The cohort contributed over 150 cryopreserved PBMC samples from fewer than 35 adults with confirmed HIV infection, collected serially over a mean of about six years (range 1-12). About 35% of the 30 participants with HIV were female. No cross-contamination during QIAcube processing was seen in test extractions of a monoclonal T-cell line run alongside 30 or so polyclonal samples. What the study reported, not specific to this receptor: Because pre-ART samples had limited cell numbers, profiling was done on unsorted PBMC rather than on sorted CD4+ and CD8+ T cells. Narrower CDR3 length ranges were observed in HIV repertoires than in controls, and an antigen-experienced repertoire with only a slight naive shift after ART was suggested by the network structure. Expanded TRB clones identified before ART initiation dominated the repertoire across all time points, though the dominance fluctuated and decreased in many PLHIV after ART. The samples span the years 2004 to 2017, and the ART regimens used may be less effective than current regimens. Starting ART was linked to a significant rise in TRB diversity, yet even after long-term ART the diversity remained significantly lower than in transplant donor controls. Because PBMC availability was limited, only the TCR beta chain was sequenced, with no alpha chain pairing. No data were available on ART adherence, viral resistance or therapy changes, limiting inferences about post-ART repertoire changes.

The immunoSEQ hsTCRB v3.0 assay was used at survey level resolution to sequence the TRB variable region. A depth of about 35,000-55,000 T-cell genomes per sample was targeted for TRB sequencing. TRB libraries were pooled and sequenced on an Illumina MiSeq using a v3 150-cycle kit. The study's own analysis went as follows. Analysis of repertoires was carried out in R inside a reproducible Nextflow workflow spanning QC, data transformation and analysis. LymphoSeq2, an R package for exploring AIRR-Seq data, was used to implement the custom analyses. Several samples that produced fewer than 5000 total TRB sequences were removed, so approximately 170 HIV repertoires were analyzed. Among the approximately 200 retained HIV repertoires, 55 to 60 were collected before ART initiation and roughly 130 after ART initiation. Repertoires were downsampled to 5000 TRB nucleotide sequences, and summary statistics were averaged over 100 downsampling iterations. TRB sequences were retained for analysis only if CDR3 regions of at least seven amino acids were present. Diversity was assessed using a clonality score derived from Shannon entropy and using the Gini coefficient. In repertoire networks, the top 5000 CDR3 amino acid sequences were linked whenever an edit distance of one separated two sequences. For TRB CDR3 amino acid sequences, antigen specificity groups and MHC restriction were predicted with GLIPH2. CDR3 amino acid sequences were matched against VDJdb and McPAS-TCR to flag known CMV, EBV, HIV or tissue antigen associations. Pre-ART, post-ART and control groups were compared with Wilcoxon signed-rank tests and Holm-Bonferroni correction. The table was pulled from immuneACCESS by TCRdb, which kept in-frame rearrangements only. Such tables lose some clones; where checked, under half of the loss comes from unresolved V genes, and the rest has no known cause. V, J and clone size are those of that table, while D and trimming were read from the DNA. A total of around 31,000 clones appear in this sample, about 85% of them only once. The ten biggest clones cover more than 6.5% of the sample.

Details on this clone: This clone's antigen is unknown. Within one base of it there is no much larger clone, and no base qualities were kept.

The V end loses 2 bases and the J end loses 5 bases, and a stretch of 10 bases separates them. Reading from cysteine to phenylalanine, the CDR3 counts 13 amino acids. Solely the CDR3 DNA is kept, with 39 bases framed from the first base. Per the germline V gene (reference sequence), SGHNT is the CDR1 and YYREEE is the CDR2. Participants were included only if at least one PBMC sample before ART initiation and at least two post-ART samples were available. Treatment was received in the United States of America by all participants with HIV. Before DNA extraction, cryopreserved samples of roughly 0.9-11 million PBMC were thawed and then washed. At the time of the earliest PBMC sample, participants with HIV were aged between roughly 20 and 54 years. Each participant contributed PBMC samples from 1-4 timepoints before ART initiation and 2-8 timepoints after ART initiation, with a median of 7 samples. For every participant, serial HIV viral load, CD4+ T-cell count, ART history and demographic data were obtained. Using a Qiagen kit on a QIAcube, genomic DNA was extracted from unsorted PBMC, with samples processed in batches of 12.

Recombination joined TRBV5-4 with TRBJ1-1; the D segment cannot be called with confidence. The material was unsorted PBMCs, obtained approximately 5 years before starting antiretroviral therapy. The sequence came from a man in his fifties or sixties with HIV. The bases are TGTGCCAGCAGCTTTTCGTCCCCTACTGAAGCTTTCTTT. Translated, this gives CASSFSSPTEAFF. With the rest looked up from the reference TRBV5-4 and TRBJ1-1 genes rather than sequenced, the full variable domain is ETGVTQSPTHLIKTRGQQVTLRCSSQSGHNTVSWYQQALGQGPQFIFQYYREEENGRGNFPPRFSGLQFPNYSSELNVNALELDDSALYLCASSFSSPTEAFFGQGTRLTVV.